The 2 T cell receptor beta chains in this list originate from one sample, sequenced in a study of T cell responses to AZD1222 COVID-19 vaccine. Method: immunoSEQ multiplex PCR; TCRdb's copy keeps in-frame clones and lacks some. The repertoire holds tens of thousands of clones, with more than 65% as singletons. The sample was peripheral blood, taken on day 0 of MenACWY control vaccination. The origin of the receptors is an adult in good health.

V is TRBV21-1 and J is TRBJ2-7. TRBV21-1 has pseudogene status. The CDR3 length is 15 residues. CDR3 amino acids: CASSKATGRSYEQYV. CDR3 coding DNA: TGTGCCAGCAGCAAAGCGACCGGTCGCTCCTACGAGCAGTACGTC.

This clone was observed a few times. V gene TRBV27 combines with J gene TRBJ1-5; D uncertain. The length of the CDR3 is 14 residues. Deletions cut 5 bases from V and 6 bases from J, with 14 bases between. Germline V gene data show CDR1 as MNHEY and CDR2 as SMNVEV (reference sequence). The CDR3 DNA sequence: TGTGCCAGCAGTCTGGACGGTAGCGGTCAGCCCCAGCATTTT. This gives the protein CASSLDGSGQPQHF.